Listed here is a single TCR beta chain. Its antigen is unknown. Primers: 60 Vbeta forward and 13 Jbeta reverse. Using immunoSEQ multiplex PCR, the repertoire was profiled, and TCRdb retains in-frame clones only, with some absent. The sample records 70,000 or so clones, 60% to 75% being singletons. The CDR3 length is 13 residues. With V trimmed by 3 bases and J by 12 bases, 11 bases remained unmatched. CDR1 is SQVTM and CDR2 is ANQGSEA in the germline V gene. This entry comes from a study of cytomegalovirus exposure and HLA in healthy donors. Across the study: Membership in the Caucasian-associated ancestry cluster was found for around four fifths of approximately 430 genotyped donors.

Points from the study as a whole: The study dropped some indistinguishable V segments, TRBV6-2 and TRBV6-3 among them. There were 160 or so TCR beta chains listed as cytomegalovirus-associated. In a later analysis, HLA-associated beta chains showed higher expansion and lower generation probabilities than comparable chains.

Sequencing was performed on PBMCs. The V and J genes are TRBV29-1 and TRBJ2-7, with 10 positions matching TRBD2. The TCR comes from a woman aged 60 to 75 in good health and CMV-seropositive. CDR3 in amino acids: CSVDSASGRRRYF. The CDR3 nucleotides are TGCAGCGTTGACTCGGCTAGCGGGAGAAGGAGGTACTTC.